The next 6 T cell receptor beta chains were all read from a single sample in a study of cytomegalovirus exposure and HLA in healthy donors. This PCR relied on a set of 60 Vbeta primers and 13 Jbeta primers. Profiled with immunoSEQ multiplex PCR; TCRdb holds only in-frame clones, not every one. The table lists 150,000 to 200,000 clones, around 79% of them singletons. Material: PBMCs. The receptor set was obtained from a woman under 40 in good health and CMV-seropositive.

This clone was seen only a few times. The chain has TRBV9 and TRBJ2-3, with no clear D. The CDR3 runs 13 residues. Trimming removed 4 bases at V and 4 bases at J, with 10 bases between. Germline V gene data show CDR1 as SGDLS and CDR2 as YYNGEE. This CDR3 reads CASSRASADTQYF. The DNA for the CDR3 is TGTGCCAGCAGCAGAGCGAGCGCAGATACGCAGTATTTT.

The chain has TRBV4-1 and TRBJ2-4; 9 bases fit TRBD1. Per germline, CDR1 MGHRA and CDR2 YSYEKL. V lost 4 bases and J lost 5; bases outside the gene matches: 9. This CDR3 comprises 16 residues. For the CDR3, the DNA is TGCGCCAGCAGCCCCATCCATAGACAGGGGGAAAACATTCAGTACTTC. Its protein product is CASSPIHRQGENIQYF.

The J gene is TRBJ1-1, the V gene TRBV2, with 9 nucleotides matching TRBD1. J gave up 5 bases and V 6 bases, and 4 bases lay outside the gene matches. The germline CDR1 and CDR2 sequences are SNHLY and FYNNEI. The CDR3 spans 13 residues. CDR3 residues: CASRDRGRTEAFF. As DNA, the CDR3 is TGTGCCAGCAGGGACAGGGGTAGGACTGAAGCTTTCTTT. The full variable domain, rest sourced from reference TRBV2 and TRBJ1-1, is EPEVTQTPSHQVTQMGQEVILRCVPISNHLYFYWYRQILGQKVEFLVSFYNNEISEKSEIFDDQFSVERPDGSNFTLKIRSTKLEDSAMYFCASRDRGRTEAFFGQGTRLTVV.

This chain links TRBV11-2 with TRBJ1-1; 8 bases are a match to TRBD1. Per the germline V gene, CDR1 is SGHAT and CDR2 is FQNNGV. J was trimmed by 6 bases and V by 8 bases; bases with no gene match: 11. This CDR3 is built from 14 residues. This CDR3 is CASLPTGQGPEAFF. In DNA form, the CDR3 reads TGTGCCAGCCTCCCAACCGGACAGGGCCCTGAAGCTTTCTTT.

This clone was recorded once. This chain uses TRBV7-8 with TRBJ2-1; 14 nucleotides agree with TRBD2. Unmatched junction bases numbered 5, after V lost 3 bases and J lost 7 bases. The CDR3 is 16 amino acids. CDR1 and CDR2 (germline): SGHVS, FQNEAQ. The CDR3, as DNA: TGTGCCAGCAGCTTGCCGACTAGCGGGAGGGCAAATGAGCAGTTCTTC. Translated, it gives CASSLPTSGRANEQFF.

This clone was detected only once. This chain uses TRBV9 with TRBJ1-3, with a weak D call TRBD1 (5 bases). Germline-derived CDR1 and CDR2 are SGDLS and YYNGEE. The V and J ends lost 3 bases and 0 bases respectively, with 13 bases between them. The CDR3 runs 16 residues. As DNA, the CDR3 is TGTGCCAGCAGCGGTTTAGGGGATGGCTCTGGAAACACCATATATTTT. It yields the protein CASSGLGDGSGNTIYF.